This T cell receptor beta chain was retrieved from a study of blood T cell repertoires in COVID-19. Study-wide background: Sample material is recorded as cDNA or gDNA derived from T cells, B-cell-depleted T cells, or PBMCs.

The CDR3 has 14 amino acids. Germline loops: CDR1 SGHRS, CDR2 YFSETQ. V lost 3 bases and J 0 bases, leaving 9 bases between the germline ends. This clone is a singleton in its sample. Everyone who took part was about 18 to 89 years old, and they came from 24 US areas. Self-reported history from a screening survey and questionnaire set each donor's cohort. Cohort 3 donors counted as recovered after two negative PCRs, clearance, or resolved symptoms. The data were produced by immunoSEQ multiplex PCR, yet TCRdb's version contains in-frame clones alone and is incomplete. This table has fewer than 300,000 clones, roughly 89% appearing once.

The chain links TRBV5-1 to TRBJ1-2; weak D call: TRBD1 (6 bases). The sequence was collected from a man aged 35-49 years who had recovered from COVID-19. Sequences were obtained from PBMCs or T cells enriched from blood (not recorded which). The CDR3 coding sequence is TGCGCCAGCAGCTCACAGGGATCTAACTATGGCTACACCTTC. As protein: CASSSQGSNYGYTF.